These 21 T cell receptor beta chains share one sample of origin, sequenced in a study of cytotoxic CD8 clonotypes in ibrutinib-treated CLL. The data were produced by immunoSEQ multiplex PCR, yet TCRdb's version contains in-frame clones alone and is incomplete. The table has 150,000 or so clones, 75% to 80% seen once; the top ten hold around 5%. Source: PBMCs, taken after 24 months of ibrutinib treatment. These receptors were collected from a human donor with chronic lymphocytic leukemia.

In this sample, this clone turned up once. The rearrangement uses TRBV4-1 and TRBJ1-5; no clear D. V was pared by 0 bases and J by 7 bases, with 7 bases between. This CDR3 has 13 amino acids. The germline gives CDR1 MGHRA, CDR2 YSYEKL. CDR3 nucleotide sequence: TGCGCCAGCAGCCAAGAATCACGGCAGCCCCAGCATTTT. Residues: CASSQESRQPQHF.

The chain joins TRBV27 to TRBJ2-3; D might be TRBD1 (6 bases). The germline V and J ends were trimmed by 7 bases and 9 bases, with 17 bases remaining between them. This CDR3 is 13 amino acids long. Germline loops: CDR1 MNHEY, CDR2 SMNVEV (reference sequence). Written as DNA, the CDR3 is TGTGCCAGCACCCTACGAACAGGGAACACGCAGTATTTT. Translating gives CASTLRTGNTQYF.

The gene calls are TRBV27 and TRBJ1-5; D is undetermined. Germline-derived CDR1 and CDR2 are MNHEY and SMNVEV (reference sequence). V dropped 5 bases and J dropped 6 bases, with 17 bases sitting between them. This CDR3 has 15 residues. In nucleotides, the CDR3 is TGTGCCAGCAGTCCAACGTCCAAACGGGGTCAGCCCCAGCATTTT. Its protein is CASSPTSKRGQPQHF.

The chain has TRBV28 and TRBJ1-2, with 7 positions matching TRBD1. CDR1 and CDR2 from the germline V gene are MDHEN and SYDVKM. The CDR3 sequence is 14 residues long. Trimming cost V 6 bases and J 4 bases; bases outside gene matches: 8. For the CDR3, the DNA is TGTGCCAGCAGACCCGACAGGGTCCCCTATGGCTACACCTTC. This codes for CASRPDRVPYGYTF.

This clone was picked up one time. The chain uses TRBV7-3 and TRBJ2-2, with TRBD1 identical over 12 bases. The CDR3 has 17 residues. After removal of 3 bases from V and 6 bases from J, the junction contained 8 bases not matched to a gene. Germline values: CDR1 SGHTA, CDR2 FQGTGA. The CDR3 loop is CASSFSRDRGRAGELFF. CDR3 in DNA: TGTGCCAGCAGCTTCTCCAGGGACAGGGGGCGTGCCGGGGAGCTGTTTTTT.

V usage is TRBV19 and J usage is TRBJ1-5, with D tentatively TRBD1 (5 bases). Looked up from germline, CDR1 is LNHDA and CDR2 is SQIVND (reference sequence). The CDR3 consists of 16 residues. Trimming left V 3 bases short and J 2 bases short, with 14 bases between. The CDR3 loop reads CASSIGVGGGNQPQHF. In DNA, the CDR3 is TGTGCCAGTAGTATTGGGGTTGGGGGGGGCAATCAGCCCCAGCATTTT.

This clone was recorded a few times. DNA of the CDR3: TGCACCAGCAGCCCGCCGGGGGGCCCTCGGGATGGCTACACCTTC. This encodes CTSSPPGGPRDGYTF. This chain connects TRBV1 to TRBJ1-2. TRBV1 is marked as a pseudogene. The CDR3 totals 15 residues.

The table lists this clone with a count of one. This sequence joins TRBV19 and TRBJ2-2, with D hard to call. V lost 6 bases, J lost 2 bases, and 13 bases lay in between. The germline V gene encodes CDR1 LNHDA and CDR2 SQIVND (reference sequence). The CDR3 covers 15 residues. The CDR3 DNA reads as TGTGCCAGTAGCAGGCCCATCCTCAACACCGGGGAGCTGTTTTTT. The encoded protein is CASSRPILNTGELFF. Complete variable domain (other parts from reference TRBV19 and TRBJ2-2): DGGITQSPKYLFRKEGQNVTLSCEQNLNHDAMYWYRQDPGQGLRLIYYSQIVNDFQKGDIAEGYSVSREKKESFPLTVTSAQKNPTAFYLCASSRPILNTGELFFGEGSRLTVL.

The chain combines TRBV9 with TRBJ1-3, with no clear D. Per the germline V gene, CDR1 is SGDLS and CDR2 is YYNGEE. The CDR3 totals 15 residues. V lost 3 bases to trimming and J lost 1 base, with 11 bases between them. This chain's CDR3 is CASSADRESGNTIYF. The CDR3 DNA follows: TGTGCCAGCAGCGCCGATCGGGAATCTGGAAACACCATATATTTT.

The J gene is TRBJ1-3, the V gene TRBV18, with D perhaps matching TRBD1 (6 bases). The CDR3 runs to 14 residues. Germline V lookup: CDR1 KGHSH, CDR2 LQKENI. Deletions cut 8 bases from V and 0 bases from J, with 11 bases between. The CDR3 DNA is TGTGCCAGCCGACCGGGGGCCTCTGGAAACACCATATATTTT. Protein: CASRPGASGNTIYF. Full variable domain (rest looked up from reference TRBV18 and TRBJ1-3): NAGVMQNPRHLVRRRGQEARLRCSPMKGHSHVYWYRQLPEEGLKFMVYLQKENIIDESGMPKERFSAEFPKEGPSILRIQQVVRGDSAAYFCASRPGASGNTIYFGEGSWLTVV.

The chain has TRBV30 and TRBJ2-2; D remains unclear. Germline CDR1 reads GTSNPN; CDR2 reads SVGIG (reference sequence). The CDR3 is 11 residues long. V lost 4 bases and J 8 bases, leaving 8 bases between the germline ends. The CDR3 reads CAWTGGGELFF. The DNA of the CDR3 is TGTGCCTGGACTGGCGGTGGGGAGCTGTTTTTT.

In DNA, the CDR3 is TGTGCCAGCAGCGCAAATGAAAAACTGTTTTTT. Translating gives CASSANEKLFF. The rearrangement links TRBV13 to TRBJ1-4, with D unclear. The CDR3 length is 11 residues. V lost 5 bases and J 5 bases, leaving 3 bases between the germline ends. Germline loops: CDR1 PRHDT, CDR2 FYEKMQ (reference sequence).

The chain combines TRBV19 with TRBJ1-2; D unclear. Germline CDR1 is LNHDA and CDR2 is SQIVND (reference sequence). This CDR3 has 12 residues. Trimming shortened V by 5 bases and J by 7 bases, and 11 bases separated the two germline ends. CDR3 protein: CASSLLASGYTF. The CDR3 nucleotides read TGTGCCAGTAGTCTACTTGCGAGTGGCTACACCTTC.

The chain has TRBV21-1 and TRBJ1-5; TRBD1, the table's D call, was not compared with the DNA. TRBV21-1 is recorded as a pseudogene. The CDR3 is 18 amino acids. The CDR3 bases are TGTGCCAGCAGCAAATGGGGAACCTGGGGACAAAGCAATCAGCCCCAGCATTTT. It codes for CASSKWGTWGQSNQPQHF.

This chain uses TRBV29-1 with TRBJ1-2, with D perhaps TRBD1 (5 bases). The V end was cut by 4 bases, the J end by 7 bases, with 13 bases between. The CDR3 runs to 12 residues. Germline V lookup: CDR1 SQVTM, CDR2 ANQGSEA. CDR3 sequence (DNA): TGCAGCGTTGGGGGCCGGGACTTTGGCTACACCTTC. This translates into CSVGGRDFGYTF. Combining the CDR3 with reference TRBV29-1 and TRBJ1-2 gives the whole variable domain SAVISQKPSRDICQRGTSLTIQCQVDSQVTMMFWYRQQPGQSLTLIATANQGSEATYESGFVIDKFPISRPNLTFSTLTVSNMSPEDSSIYLCSVGGRDFGYTFGSGTRLTVV.

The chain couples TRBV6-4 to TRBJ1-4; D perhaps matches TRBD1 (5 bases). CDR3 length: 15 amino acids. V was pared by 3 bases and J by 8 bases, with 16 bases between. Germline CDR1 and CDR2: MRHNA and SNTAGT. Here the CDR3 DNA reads TGTGCCAGCAGTGAGGGGGGGGAAGGAGGCGAAAAACTGTTTTTT. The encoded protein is CASSEGGEGGEKLFF.

As DNA, the CDR3 is TGCGCCAGCAGCCAAGATAAGGGACAGGGCACTGAAGCTTTCTTT. This translates into CASSQDKGQGTEAFF. The J gene is TRBJ1-1, the V gene TRBV4-3; 9 bases line up with TRBD1. V lost 0 bases, J lost 4 bases, and 3 bases stayed unmatched. Germline V gene lookup returns CDR1 LGHNA and CDR2 YSLEER. The CDR3 consists of 15 residues.

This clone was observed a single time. CDR3 sequence (DNA): TGCGCCAGCAGCCCCGCCGGGGACACAGATACGCAGTATTTT. This translates into CASSPAGDTDTQYF. The chain is built from TRBV5-1 and TRBJ2-3, with a tentative D call TRBD2 (5 bases). Trimming shortened V by 4 bases and J by 2 bases, and 11 bases separated the two germline ends. The germline V gene encodes CDR1 SGHRS and CDR2 YFSETQ. This CDR3 has 14 amino acids.

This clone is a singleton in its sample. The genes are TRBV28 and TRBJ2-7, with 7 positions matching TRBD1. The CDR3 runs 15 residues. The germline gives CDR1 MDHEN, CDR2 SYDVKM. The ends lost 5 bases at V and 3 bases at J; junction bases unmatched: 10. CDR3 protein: CASSPGSGGRYEQYF. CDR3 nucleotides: TGTGCCAGCAGTCCGGGGTCAGGGGGTCGCTACGAGCAGTACTTC. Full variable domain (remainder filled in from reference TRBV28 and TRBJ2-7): DVKVTQSSRYLVKRTGEKVFLECVQDMDHENMFWYRQDPGLGLRLIYFSYDVKMKEKGDIPEGYSVSREKKERFSLILESASTNQTSMYLCASSPGSGGRYEQYFGPGTRLTVT.

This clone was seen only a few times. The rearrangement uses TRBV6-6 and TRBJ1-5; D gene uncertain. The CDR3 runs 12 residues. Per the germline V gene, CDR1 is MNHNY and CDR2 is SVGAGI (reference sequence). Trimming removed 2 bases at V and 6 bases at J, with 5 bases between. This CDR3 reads CASSYPGQPQHF. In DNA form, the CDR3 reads TGTGCCAGCAGTTACCCGGGTCAGCCCCAGCATTTT.

The CDR3 bases are TGTGCCAGCAGCGCCGAGGGGGTGCCCTACGAGCAGTACTTC. Its translation: CASSAEGVPYEQYF. This rearrangement joins TRBV9 to TRBJ2-7; D perhaps matches TRBD1 (6 bases). This CDR3 is built from 14 residues. CDR1 SGDLS and CDR2 YYNGEE come from the germline V gene. With 3 bases removed from V and 2 bases from J, the gap between germline ends came to 12 bases.